The clone carrying this T cell receptor (beta chain) occurred many times. No antigen is known for it. For a library built for alpha chains, this beta chain is a stray read; little rests on its size. This entry belongs to a study of spatial heterogeneity in lung cancer. The time point was: sample taken at primary tumor resection. The donors, approximately 66 patients with untreated early-stage non-small cell lung cancer, provided the samples. Sequencing was performed on whole RNA extracted from tumor and nontumor lung tissue, or from frozen PBMC, and the material was left unsorted. Study-level points and caveats: Within tumors, counts of expanded alpha and beta TCRs tracked tumor mutation counts.

Germline V gene sequence: CDR1 MNHNY, CDR2 SVGAGI (reference sequence). The CDR3 has 12 amino acids. Between the trimmed V and J ends, which lost 4 bases and 5 bases, there was a span of 8 bases. A distinct unique molecular identifier was carried by each TCR cDNA molecule. TCRdb fed the 5' RACE reads into MiXCR, producing one record per CDR3 protein. This table has thousands of distinct CDR3 sequences, around 5% appearing once. Specimen: lung tumor tissue, collected at surgery. This chain joins TRBV6-6 and TRBJ2-5, with D perhaps TRBD1 or TRBD2 (5 bases each). This clonotype originated in a male donor with early-stage non-small cell lung cancer. The CDR3 DNA sequence: TGTGCCAGCAGTTTCGGGGCGGAGACCCAGTACTTC. This encodes CASSFGAETQYF.